These 20 T cell receptor beta chains share one sample of origin, sequenced in a study of T cell repertoires in cytomegalovirus infection (dated by TCRdb to the late 2010s). These receptors have no known antigen. TCRdb records Illumina HiSeq 1500 as the sequencer. The raw public data were reprocessed by TCRdb itself: fastp quality trimming at Q25, MiXCR clonotype calling, in-frame beta chains only. Each CDR3 protein gets just one entry, which takes the most common genes and DNA from the rows behind it. The sample contains about 68,000 distinct CDR3 sequences, 22% of them found a single time. Over 70% of the sample is held by the ten biggest clonotypes. Sequencing was performed on PBMCs, sequenced either directly or after in vitro stimulation (not recorded which). The receptors come from a human donor in good health (CMV status not recorded). Some clones in this sample may be carry-over from other donors' samples.

This chain joins TRBV7-2 and TRBJ1-6, with 7 bases aligning to TRBD1. The V gene end was trimmed by 0 bases and the J gene end by 5 bases; junction bases not matched to a gene: 1. CDR1 is SGHTA and CDR2 is FQGNSA in the germline V gene. CDR3 length: 15 residues. CDR3 in DNA: TGTGCCAGCAGCTTAGCGGGACAGAATAATTCACCCCTCCACTTT. Amino acids: CASSLAGQNNSPLHF.

The chain uses TRBV19 and TRBJ2-5; tentative D call: TRBD1 (6 bases). Trimming left V 5 bases short and J 2 bases short, with 15 bases between. Germline V gene sequence: CDR1 LNHDA, CDR2 SQIVND (reference sequence). This CDR3 contains 15 residues. CDR3 region: CASSRSGATQETQYF. DNA for the CDR3: TGTGCCAGTAGTCGGTCAGGGGCAACGCAAGAGACCCAGTACTTC.

This clonotype was found many times. The chain couples TRBV7-9 to TRBJ1-2, with D hard to call. The CDR3 is made up of 15 amino acids. Germline V gives CDR1 SEHNR, CDR2 FQNEAQ (reference sequence). V shed 5 bases and J shed 4 bases, with 17 bases lying between them. Here the CDR3 reads CASSPQLPSGYGYTF. DNA for the CDR3: TGTGCCAGCAGCCCCCAACTACCATCGGGCTATGGCTACACCTTC.

The chain joins TRBV12-5 to TRBJ2-1; TRBD2 aligns across 9 bases. V lost 4 bases, J lost 6 bases, and 4 bases stayed unmatched. Germline V gene lookup returns CDR1 LGHNT and CDR2 FRNRAP. This CDR3 is 14 amino acids long. CDR3 sequence: CASGSGLARNEQFF. Here the CDR3 DNA reads TGTGCTAGTGGTTCGGGACTAGCACGCAATGAGCAGTTCTTC.

The chain combines TRBV4-2 with TRBJ2-1; 8 nucleotides agree with TRBD2. V lost 1 base and J lost 8; bases outside the gene matches: 16. Germline V gene data show CDR1 as LGHNA and CDR2 as YNFKEQ. This CDR3 comprises 18 residues. The CDR3: CASSQVGSGRQLRDEQFF. The CDR3 DNA follows: TGTGCCAGCAGCCAAGTGGGAAGCGGGAGACAACTACGAGATGAGCAGTTCTTC.

This clonotype came up a few times. The CDR3 coding sequence is TGTGCCAGCAGTTACGACCGGGGTCCACCTACTAATTCACCCCTCCACTTT. Amino acid sequence: CASSYDRGPPTNSPLHF. The rearrangement links TRBV6-6 to TRBJ1-6; D is undetermined. Trimming took off 2 bases at V and 6 bases at J, with 17 bases between the two ends. The germline CDR1 and CDR2 sequences are MNHNY and SVGAGI (reference sequence). This CDR3 is 17 amino acids long.

The J gene is TRBJ1-3, the V gene TRBV5-6, with D maybe TRBD1 (6 bases). V was cut by 2 bases and J by 2 bases, with 14 bases left in between. Germline CDR1 SGHDT, CDR2 YYEEEE. There are 16 residues in the CDR3. CDR3 region: CASSFSFPGAGNTIYF. CDR3 bases: TGTGCCAGCAGCTTCTCCTTCCCAGGGGCTGGAAACACCATATATTTT.

The rearrangement links TRBV5-4 to TRBJ2-3, with a possible D match to TRBD2 (6 bases). Germline loops: CDR1 SGHNT, CDR2 YYREEE (reference sequence). The CDR3 covers 15 residues. Trimming shortened V by 0 bases and J by 1 base, and 9 bases separated the two germline ends. The CDR3: CASSLAPSGTDTQYF. In DNA, the CDR3 is TGTGCCAGCAGCTTGGCTCCTAGCGGCACAGATACGCAGTATTTT.

The chain combines TRBV6-2 or TRBV6-3 with TRBJ1-1; perhaps TRBD1 as D (5 bases). The CDR3 is 14 residues long. V lost 4 bases and J lost 1, with 10 bases in between. Germline lookup yields CDR1 MNHEY and CDR2 SVGEGT. The CDR3 DNA sequence: TGTGCCAGCAGTTTCCTACAGGCGAACACTGAAGCTTTCTTT. Protein sequence: CASSFLQANTEAFF.

In this sample, this clonotype turned up many times. This chain uses TRBV2 with TRBJ2-1, with D perhaps matching TRBD1 (6 bases). V was cut by 8 bases and J by 4 bases, with 12 bases left in between. The CDR3 length is 13 residues. The germline CDR1 and CDR2 sequences are SNHLY and FYNNEI. CDR3 residues: CASLGQRYNEQFF. DNA of the CDR3: TGTGCCAGCTTAGGACAGCGTTACAATGAGCAGTTCTTC.

As regards this clonotype: It may be a read error: a sequence one base away is much more abundant. Here the CDR3 omits its conserved ending phenylalanine or tryptophan, so a read error is the likely source. The chain recombines TRBV7-2 with TRBJ2-3; D may match TRBD1 or TRBD2 (5 bases each). The germline CDR1 and CDR2 sequences are SGHTA and FQGNSA. This CDR3 has 15 residues. Trimming pared 4 bases from V and 4 bases from J, leaving 15 bases between. The CDR3, as DNA: TGTGCCAGCAGCTCAAGGGGACCGCCGTCAGATACGCAGTATCTT. This sequence encodes CASSSRGPPSDTQYL.

This clonotype was seen more than once but under ten times. The gene calls are TRBV9 and TRBJ2-6; the D gene is possibly TRBD1 (6 bases). Trimming stripped 0 bases from V and 0 bases from J, with 13 bases between. The CDR3 consists of 18 residues. Germline CDR1 SGDLS, CDR2 YYNGEE. The CDR3 region has the DNA TGTGCCAGCAGCGTAGAACGAGGGGGATACTCTGGGGCCAACGTCCTGACTTTC. Protein sequence: CASSVERGGYSGANVLTF. The full variable domain, in which reference TRBV9 and TRBJ2-6 provide the parts outside the CDR3, is DSGVTQTPKHLITATGQRVTLRCSPRSGDLSVYWYQQSLDQGLQFLIQYYNGEERAKGNILERFSAQQFPDLHSELNLSSLELGDSALYFCASSVERGGYSGANVLTFGAGSRLTVL.

The gene calls are TRBV29-1 and TRBJ1-5; D is unclear. From germline, CDR1 is SQVTM and CDR2 ANQGSEA. Trimming removed 7 bases from V and 5 bases from J, with 18 bases in between. The CDR3 has 14 amino acids. CDR3 DNA: TGCAGCGCCCTCGATTTGGAGGGTGATCAGCCCCAGCATTTT. Its protein product is CSALDLEGDQPQHF. Together with reference TRBV29-1 and TRBJ1-5, the CDR3 gives the full variable domain: SAVISQKPSRDICQRGTSLTIQCQVDSQVTMMFWYRQQPGQSLTLIATANQGSEATYESGFVIDKFPISRPNLTFSTLTVSNMSPEDSSIYLCSALDLEGDQPQHFGDGTRLSIL.

This chain links TRBV7-2 with TRBJ1-3; 7 nucleotides align to TRBD1. Per the germline V gene, CDR1 is SGHTA and CDR2 is FQGNSA. The CDR3 consists of 15 residues. J gave up 3 bases and V 4 bases, and 6 bases lay outside the gene matches. The DNA for the CDR3 is TGTGCCAGCAGCTCGCAAACAGGGGTTGGAAACACCATATATTTT. Its translation is CASSSQTGVGNTIYF.

This clonotype was counted a few times. CDR3 sequence reads: CASSQAGTSGVNEQFF. As DNA, the CDR3 is TGCGCCAGCAGCCAGGCCGGGACTAGCGGAGTCAATGAGCAGTTCTTC. V and J are TRBV4-1 and TRBJ2-1, with 11 bases that match TRBD2. This CDR3 spans 16 amino acids. From germline, CDR1 is MGHRA and CDR2 YSYEKL. V trimming: 3 bases; J trimming: 6 bases; junction bases outside the gene matches: 7.

CDR3 sequence reads: CASSLEIGGRDNQPQHF. The DNA for the CDR3 is TGTGCCAGCAGTTTAGAAATCGGGGGGCGGGACAATCAGCCCCAGCATTTT. The J gene is TRBJ1-5, the V gene TRBV12-3 or TRBV12-4; tentative D call: TRBD1 (6 bases). The length of the CDR3 is 17 residues. V lost 1 base and J lost 3, with 16 bases in between.

CDR3 loop: CSAEGTGPYNEQFF. CDR3 sequence (DNA): TGCAGTGCCGAGGGGACAGGGCCCTACAATGAGCAGTTCTTC. The V gene is TRBV20-1, the J gene TRBJ2-1; TRBD1 matches at 9 bases. V lost 6 bases, J lost 2 bases, and 5 bases stayed unmatched. Germline V gives CDR1 DFQATT, CDR2 SNEGSKA (reference sequence). This CDR3 region has 14 residues.

This clonotype was counted many times. The chain joins TRBV7-2 to TRBJ2-5; 9 bases line up with TRBD1. This CDR3 region has 16 residues. V shed 4 bases and J 3 bases; nucleotides not matched to a gene: 9. Germline lookup yields CDR1 SGHTA and CDR2 FQGNSA. CDR3 residues: CASSWNTGTGKETQYF. CDR3 sequence (DNA): TGTGCCAGCAGCTGGAACACCGGGACAGGGAAAGAGACCCAGTACTTC.

The chain has TRBV19 and TRBJ2-7; a weak D match, TRBD2 (6 bases). Germline V gives CDR1 LNHDA, CDR2 SQIVND (reference sequence). V shed 6 bases and J shed 0 bases, with 15 bases lying between them. The CDR3 has 15 residues. The CDR3 DNA follows: TGTGCCAGTAGCCGTTTGGCGGGAAGCTCCTACGAGCAGTACTTC. As protein: CASSRLAGSSYEQYF.

This clonotype was observed a handful of times. V is TRBV20-1 and J is TRBJ1-1; D ambiguous. CDR3 length equals 16 residues. V was pared by 3 bases and J by 2 bases, with 19 bases between. Germline assignment: CDR1 DFQATT and CDR2 SNEGSKA (reference sequence). The CDR3 sequence: CSASKPRRPENTEAFF. CDR3 nucleotides: TGCAGTGCTAGTAAGCCCCGCAGGCCCGAAAACACTGAAGCTTTCTTT.